What follows are 18 T cell receptor beta chains derived from one specimen sequenced in a study of shared clonotypes between healthy human individuals. The data were produced by immunoSEQ multiplex PCR, yet TCRdb's version contains in-frame clones alone and is incomplete. The data contain a few hundred thousand clones, around 95% of them singletons. CD8 cells regarded as naive lacked CD45RO, were positively chosen for CCR7, and omitted terminally differentiated effector memory CD45RA+ cells. The specimen sequenced was naive CD8+ T cells sorted from blood. These receptors came from a woman under 40 in good health.

The rearrangement uses TRBV27 and TRBJ2-1; possibly TRBD1 for D (6 bases). The length of the CDR3 is 15 residues. From germline, CDR1 is MNHEY and CDR2 SMNVEV (reference sequence). Trimming removed 6 bases from V and 3 bases from J, with 15 bases in between. CDR3 bases: TGTGCCAGCAGCCGTTTTTCAGGGGACTACAATGAGCAGTTCTTC. It yields the protein CASSRFSGDYNEQFF.

The chain joins TRBV5-6 to TRBJ2-7; D is possibly TRBD1 or TRBD2 (5 bases each). The CDR3 runs 16 residues. Germline loops: CDR1 SGHDT, CDR2 YYEEEE. V was pared by 4 bases and J by 6 bases, with 23 bases between. The CDR3 spells CASSRVDGTFLLEQYF. CDR3 sequence (DNA): TGTGCCAGCAGCAGAGTGGACGGGACGTTCCTTCTCGAGCAGTACTTC.

J is TRBJ2-2 and V is TRBV15; unclear D gene. The CDR3 contains 17 residues. Germline values: CDR1 LNHNV, CDR2 YYDKDF (reference sequence). V lost 0 bases and J lost 4, with 15 bases in between. The CDR3 DNA follows: TGTGCCACCAGCAGAGATTCTTTGGCTTCTCGCACCGGGGAGCTGTTTTTT. This codes for CATSRDSLASRTGELFF.

This chain joins TRBV7-2 and TRBJ2-7, with 10 bases that match TRBD2. The CDR3 has 17 residues. V was clipped by 5 bases and J by 5 bases; unmatched bases: 15. Germline CDR1 is SGHTA and CDR2 is FQGNSA. CDR3 loop: CASSDRPGSGRAHEQYF. DNA for the CDR3: TGTGCCAGCAGCGACCGCCCAGGGAGCGGGAGGGCCCACGAGCAGTACTTC.

The gene calls are TRBV29-1 and TRBJ1-2; D may be TRBD1 (6 bases). The germline gives CDR1 SQVTM, CDR2 ANQGSEA. CDR3 length: 14 amino acids. Trimming cost V 3 bases and J 0 bases, with 11 bases left between them. The CDR3 region has the DNA TGCAGCGTTGACGGGGGGGCATCTAACTATGGCTACACCTTC. It encodes CSVDGGASNYGYTF.

CDR3 protein: CASSGSGGSEPQHF. The CDR3 DNA sequence: TGTGCCAGCAGCGGCTCAGGGGGCTCGGAGCCCCAGCATTTT. The chain combines TRBV9 with TRBJ1-5; TRBD1 aligns across 8 bases. Per the germline V gene, CDR1 is SGDLS and CDR2 is YYNGEE. This CDR3 has 14 amino acids. The J segment lost 8 bases and the V segment lost 3 bases, leaving 7 bases of the junction unmatched.

The rearrangement links TRBV6-1 to TRBJ2-7, with 11 bases aligning to TRBD1. The ends lost 7 bases at V and 6 bases at J; junction bases unmatched: 8. Germline V gene data show CDR1 as MNHNS and CDR2 as SASEGT. The CDR3 spans 14 residues. CDR3 DNA: TGTGCCAGCAAGGGAGGGACAGGGGGTTTCGAGCAGTACTTC. This encodes CASKGGTGGFEQYF.

CDR3 bases: TGTGCCAGCAGTCCGCGGGAGCACTCCTACAATGAGCAGTTCTTC. Protein sequence: CASSPREHSYNEQFF. This chain uses TRBV27 with TRBJ2-1; 7 bases fit TRBD2. Germline V CDR1 and CDR2: MNHEY, SMNVEV (reference sequence). The CDR3 length is 15 residues. J was trimmed by 0 bases and V by 5 bases; bases with no gene match: 4.

The V call is TRBV28, the J call TRBJ2-1; D call uncertain. Trimming left V 2 bases short and J 4 bases short, with 9 bases between. This CDR3 region has 14 residues. Looked up from germline, CDR1 is MDHEN and CDR2 is SYDVKM. The CDR3 is CASSLDGEYNEQFF. The CDR3 nucleotides read TGTGCCAGCAGTTTAGACGGAGAGTACAATGAGCAGTTCTTC.

This sequence joins TRBV15 and TRBJ2-1, with D unresolved. Trimming took off 2 bases at V and 3 bases at J, with 11 bases between the two ends. CDR1 and CDR2 from the germline V gene are LNHNV and YYDKDF (reference sequence). This CDR3 contains 15 residues. This CDR3 is CATSRPESLYNEQFF. The CDR3 nucleotides read TGTGCCACCAGCAGACCGGAGAGTCTCTACAATGAGCAGTTCTTC.

The J gene is TRBJ1-1, the V gene TRBV10-3; the match to TRBD1 covers 7 bases. This CDR3 has 11 residues. Unmatched junction bases numbered 2, after V lost 6 bases and J lost 7 bases. Germline loops: CDR1 ENHRY, CDR2 SYGVKD. The DNA of the CDR3 is TGTGCCATCAGGGGGGACAGTGAAGCTTTCTTT. Translation: CAIRGDSEAFF.

Turning to this clone: Different DNA sequences within this sample yield the same CDR3. This chain joins TRBV28 and TRBJ2-7, with a tentative D call TRBD2 (6 bases). Per the germline V gene, CDR1 is MDHEN and CDR2 is SYDVKM. Trimming cost V 3 bases and J 3 bases, with 12 bases left between them. The CDR3 spans 14 residues. CDR3 DNA sequence: TGTGCCAGCAGTTTCGGCCAGGGAGGCTACGAGCAGTACTTC. The encoded protein is CASSFGQGGYEQYF.

This chain uses TRBV4-1 with TRBJ2-7; perhaps TRBD2 as D (5 bases). CDR1 is MGHRA, CDR2 YSYEKL, per germline. This CDR3 contains 14 residues. V shed 2 bases and J shed 6 bases, with 14 bases lying between them. CDR3 in amino acids: CASSQPWGALEQYF. Here the CDR3 DNA reads TGCGCCAGCAGCCAACCTTGGGGAGCACTCGAGCAGTACTTC.

The V call is TRBV4-1, the J call TRBJ2-5; no clear D. Germline CDR1 reads MGHRA; CDR2 reads YSYEKL. The CDR3 sequence is 12 residues long. The V gene lost 4 bases and the J gene lost 6 bases, with 9 bases spanning the gap. The CDR3 DNA sequence: TGCGCCAGCAGCCCCCCCGGAAAGACCCAGTACTTC. It translates to CASSPPGKTQYF.

V and J are TRBV7-9 and TRBJ1-4; no clear D. V was shortened by 3 bases and J by 0 bases, with 11 bases between the two germline ends. This CDR3 is 16 amino acids long. In germline, CDR1 is SEHNR, CDR2 FQNEAQ (reference sequence). This CDR3 reads CASSFGLTTTNEKLFF. CDR3 in DNA: TGTGCCAGCAGCTTTGGCCTCACCACAACTAATGAAAAACTGTTTTTT.

The chain combines TRBV16 with TRBJ2-1; D is unresolved. The CDR3 length is 16 residues. Germline CDR1 and CDR2: KGHSY and FQNENV. The V and J ends lost 3 bases and 3 bases respectively, with 15 bases between them. CDR3 sequence (DNA): TGTGCCAGCAGCCATCCTGAGCAAAAGGGCTACAATGAGCAGTTCTTC. Its protein is CASSHPEQKGYNEQFF.

The J gene is TRBJ2-1, the V gene TRBV15; 9 nucleotides line up with TRBD2. Germline V gene sequence: CDR1 LNHNV, CDR2 YYDKDF (reference sequence). The CDR3 is 17 residues long. After removal of 1 base from V and 7 bases from J, the junction contained 11 bases not matched to a gene. For the CDR3, the DNA is TGTGCCACCAGCAGAGGGCCAGCGGGAGGTCCGAGAAATGAGCAGTTCTTC. Encoded protein: CATSRGPAGGPRNEQFF.

The chain combines TRBV27 with TRBJ1-1; D ambiguous. V was clipped by 6 bases and J by 5 bases, with 10 bases between them. CDR1 MNHEY and CDR2 SMNVEV come from the germline V gene (reference sequence). This CDR3 has 12 amino acids. CDR3 region: CASRYGETEAFF. In DNA, the CDR3 is TGTGCCAGCAGATATGGGGAAACTGAAGCTTTCTTT.